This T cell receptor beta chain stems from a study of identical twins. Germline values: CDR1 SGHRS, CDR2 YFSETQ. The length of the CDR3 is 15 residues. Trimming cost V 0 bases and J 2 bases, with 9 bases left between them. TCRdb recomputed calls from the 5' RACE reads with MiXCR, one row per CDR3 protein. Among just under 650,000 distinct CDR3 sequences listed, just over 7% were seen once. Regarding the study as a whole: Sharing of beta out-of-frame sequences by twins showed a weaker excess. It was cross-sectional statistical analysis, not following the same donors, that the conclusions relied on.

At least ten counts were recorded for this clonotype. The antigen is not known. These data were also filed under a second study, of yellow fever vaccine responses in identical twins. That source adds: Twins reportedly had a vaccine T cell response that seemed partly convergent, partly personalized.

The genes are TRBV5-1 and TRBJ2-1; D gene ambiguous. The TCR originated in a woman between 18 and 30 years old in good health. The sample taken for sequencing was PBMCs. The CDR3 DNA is TGCGCCAGCAGCTTGGCTGGGTCCCCCTACAATGAGCAGTTCTTC. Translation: CASSLAGSPYNEQFF. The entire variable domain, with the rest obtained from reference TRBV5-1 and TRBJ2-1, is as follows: KAGVTQTPRYLIKTRGQQVTLSCSPISGHRSVSWYQQTPGQGLQFLFEYFSETQRNKGNFPGRFSGRQFSNSRSEMNVSTLELGDSALYLCASSLAGSPYNEQFFGPGTRLTVL.